The present entry profiles one TCR beta chain with its context. These data come from a study of tumor and adjacent non-tumor tissue in lung cancer. Study information: The cohort had around twelve adenocarcinoma, a couple of squamous cell and 1 small cell patients. Each sample yielded millions of productive TCRbeta reads on average.

The length of the CDR3 is 14 residues. Trimming shortened V by 6 bases and J by 8 bases, and 22 bases separated the two germline ends. The germline gives CDR1 SQVTM, CDR2 ANQGSEA. Three rounds of nested PCR, following a modified ARM-PCR protocol, produced the TCRbeta library. TCRdb used MiXCR to reprocess the multiplex PCR reads, holding one entry per CDR3 protein. This repertoire shows 60,000 to 80,000 distinct CDR3 sequences, 65% to 75% found once; its top ten account for roughly a quarter. RNA was extracted from bulk tissue without any cell sorting. This non-tumor lung sample came from over 3 cm beyond the tumor edge.

This sequence was found in a woman between 45 and 60 years old with non-small cell lung cancer. The gene calls are TRBV29-1 and TRBJ1-2; D is perhaps TRBD1 (6 bases). Sequencing used distant non-tumor lung tissue. The chain's CDR3 is CSVLIGRGAQGYTF. The CDR3 DNA sequence: TGCAGCGTCCTAATTGGACGGGGGGCACAGGGCTACACCTTC.